This T cell receptor (beta chain) was observed in a study of OX40 agonist ivuxolimab in advanced cancers. Here immunoSEQ multiplex PCR was the method, and the copy in TCRdb shows in-frame clones only, minus some. This sample has about 77,000 clones; roughly nine tenths occur once, and the top ten carry about 5%. The CDR3 runs 17 residues. V trimming: 2 bases; J trimming: 2 bases; junction bases outside the gene matches: 8. From germline, CDR1 is SEHNR and CDR2 FQNEAQ (reference sequence). This receptor was obtained from an adult with an advanced solid tumor such as melanoma, head and neck, liver or kidney cancer. This specimen consisted of CD4+ or CD8+ T cells sorted from blood, obtained in a trial of the OX40 agonist ivuxolimab. The chain combines TRBV7-9 with TRBJ2-3; 9 bases agree with TRBD2. The chain's CDR3 is CASSLLLVAGDTDTQYF. DNA for the CDR3: TGTGCCAGCAGCTTATTGTTAGTAGCGGGGGACACAGATACGCAGTATTTT.